This T cell receptor beta chain was identified in a study of post-analysis software for immune sequencing data (dated by TCRdb to between 2014 and 2017). Turning to the overall study: The recorded disease courses included relapsing-remitting, secondary progressive and progressive-relapsing multiple sclerosis, and some patients had no subtype annotation. The patient repertoires were set against 11 previously published healthy control repertoires from donors whose ages ranged from roughly 6 to 26 years. A subset of samples was prepared in parallel using single-end sample barcoding, then pooled and co-amplified after Illumina adapter ligation.

The library was built by means of PCR. Sequencing instrument: Illumina HiSeq 2500. Unique molecular identifiers were incorporated into TCR beta cDNA libraries to reduce PCR and sequencing biases. Approximately 500,000 cDNA molecules were obtained for every 1 to 10 million input T cells, so each molecule roughly corresponded to one T cell. The patient libraries were prepared and sequenced using the same protocol as the earlier healthy control dataset. Samples belonging to the same batch were prepared together, multiplexed and sequenced on a shared HiSeq lane. As for the authors' bioinformatics: Raw barcoded reads were processed with MIGEC, and single-read molecular identifier groups were discarded before consensus assembly and CDR3 extraction. Clonotype tables were post-analysed with VDJtools, and diversity was normalized by down-sampling all datasets to the smallest sample size. Repertoire overlap clustering matched CDR3 amino acid but not nucleotide sequences to correct batch-related cross-sample contamination. TCRdb redid the processing of the public reads, applying fastp at Q25 and MiXCR, and retained in-frame beta chains. Each record represents a unique CDR3 protein, reported with the most common genes and DNA among its rows. TCRdb's processing, not the study's, gives the V and J calls here. In this sample the table shows around 700,000 distinct CDR3 sequences, more than 50% of which occur a single time. The ten largest clones add up to approximately 10% of the sample.

To demonstrate the VDJtools post-analysis software, TCR beta repertoires were profiled from the peripheral blood of more than ten young patients with multiple sclerosis. Multiple sclerosis patients were children and adolescents aged about 6 to 17 years. This clonotype was observed a few times. The antigen it binds to is not known. It has no much larger one-base neighbor in the sample; base qualities were not kept. The investigation overall reported the following: The control group was slightly older than the multiple sclerosis patient group. Multiple sclerosis patients had significantly lower normalized Chao1 diversity than controls, a result that suggests substantial peripheral T-cell clonal expansion. Strong co-clustering of samples prepared in the same batch was shown by direct clustering with F measure, prompting a batch-effect correction.

The source material was blood. The sequence was collected from a girl aged 2 to 10 with multiple sclerosis.

The CDR3 is CASSQERIGEKLFF. The DNA sequence is given as TGCGCCAGCAGCCAAGAACGTATCGGGGAAAAACTGTTTTTT. The chain uses TRBV4-3 and TRBJ1-4, with the D gene not clear enough to name. CDR1 and CDR2 are drawn from the germline V gene: LGHNA, YSLEER. Trimming takes 0 bases from V and 8 bases from J, and the germline ends sit 10 bases apart. Including cysteine and phenylalanine, the CDR3 has 14 amino acids. The read is trimmed to its CDR3 DNA, 42 bases read in frame from base 1.